This T cell receptor (beta chain) comes out of a study of blood T cell repertoires in COVID-19. Study at large: Samples representing acute and convalescent COVID-19 were sourced from the United States, Italy and Spain. PBMCs, B-cell-depleted T cells, or T cells were the source of the cDNA or gDNA that made up the material.

Original processing notes: Reference gene primer amplification yielded estimated nucleated cell counts. Here immunoSEQ multiplex PCR was the method, and the copy in TCRdb shows in-frame clones only, minus some. V and J calls and clone size come straight from that table; D and trimming were deduced from the DNA. This repertoire shows tens of thousands of clones, around 90% found once; its top ten account for 1.5%. The CDR3 runs to 15 residues. Germline loops: CDR1 MNHEY, CDR2 SVGAGI. The V and J ends lost 6 bases and 7 bases, in that order; junction bases with no gene match: 10. The rearrangement uses TRBV6-5 and TRBJ2-1; 9 nucleotides align to TRBD1. The sequencing sample was made of peripheral blood. The sequence was collected from a human donor with active COVID-19. The donor label of this sample is uncertain. The chain's CDR3 is CASSGPGQGSNEQFF. In DNA, the CDR3 is TGTGCCAGCAGCGGACCGGGACAGGGATCTAATGAGCAGTTCTTC.